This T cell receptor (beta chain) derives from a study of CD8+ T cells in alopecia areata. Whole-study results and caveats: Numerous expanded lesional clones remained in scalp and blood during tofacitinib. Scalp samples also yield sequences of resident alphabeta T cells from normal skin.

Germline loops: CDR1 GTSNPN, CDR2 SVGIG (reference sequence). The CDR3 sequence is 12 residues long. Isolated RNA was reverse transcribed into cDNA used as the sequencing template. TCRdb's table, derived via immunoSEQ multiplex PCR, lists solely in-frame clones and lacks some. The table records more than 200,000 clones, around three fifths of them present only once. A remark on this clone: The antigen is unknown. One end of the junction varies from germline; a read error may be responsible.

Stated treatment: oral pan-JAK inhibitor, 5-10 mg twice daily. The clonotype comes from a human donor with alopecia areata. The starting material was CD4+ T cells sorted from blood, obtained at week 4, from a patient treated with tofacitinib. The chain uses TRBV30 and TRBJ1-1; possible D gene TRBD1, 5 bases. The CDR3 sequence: CSTGRQNTEAFF. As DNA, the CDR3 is TGCTCTACGGGACGGCAGAACACTGAAGCTTTCTTT.